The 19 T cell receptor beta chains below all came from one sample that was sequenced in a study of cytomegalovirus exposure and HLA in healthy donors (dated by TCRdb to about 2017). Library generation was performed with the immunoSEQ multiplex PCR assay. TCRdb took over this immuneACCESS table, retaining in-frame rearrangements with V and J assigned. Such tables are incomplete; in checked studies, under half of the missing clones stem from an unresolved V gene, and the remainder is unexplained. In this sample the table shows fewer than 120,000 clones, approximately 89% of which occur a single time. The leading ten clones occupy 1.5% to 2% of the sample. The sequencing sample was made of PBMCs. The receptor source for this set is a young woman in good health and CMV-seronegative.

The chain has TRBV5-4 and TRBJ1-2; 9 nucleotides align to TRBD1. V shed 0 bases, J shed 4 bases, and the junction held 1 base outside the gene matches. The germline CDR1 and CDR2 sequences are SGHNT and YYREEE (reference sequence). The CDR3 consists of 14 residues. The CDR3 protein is CASSLGDRVYGYTF. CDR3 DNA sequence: TGTGCCAGCAGCTTGGGGGACAGGGTCTATGGCTACACCTTC.

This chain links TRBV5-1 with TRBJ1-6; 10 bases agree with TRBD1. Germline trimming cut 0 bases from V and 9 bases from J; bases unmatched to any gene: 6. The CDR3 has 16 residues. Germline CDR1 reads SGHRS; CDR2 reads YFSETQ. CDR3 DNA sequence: TGCGCCAGCAGCTTGGGCCAAGGACAGGGGGGTTCACCCCTCCACTTT. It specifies CASSLGQGQGGSPLHF.

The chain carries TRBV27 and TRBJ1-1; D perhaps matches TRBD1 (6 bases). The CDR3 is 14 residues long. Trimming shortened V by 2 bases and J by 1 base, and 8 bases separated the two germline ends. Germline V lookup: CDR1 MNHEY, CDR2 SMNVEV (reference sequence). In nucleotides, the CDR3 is TGTGCCAGCAGTTTAACAGGGCAGAACACTGAAGCTTTCTTT. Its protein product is CASSLTGQNTEAFF.

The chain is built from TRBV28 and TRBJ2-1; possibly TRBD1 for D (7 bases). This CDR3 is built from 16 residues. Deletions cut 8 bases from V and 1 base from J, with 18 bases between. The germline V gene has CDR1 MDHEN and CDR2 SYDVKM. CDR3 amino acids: CASVEQGGRSYNEQFF. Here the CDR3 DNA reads TGTGCCAGCGTAGAGCAGGGGGGCCGGTCCTACAATGAGCAGTTCTTC. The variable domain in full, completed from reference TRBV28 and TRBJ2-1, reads DVKVTQSSRYLVKRTGEKVFLECVQDMDHENMFWYRQDPGLGLRLIYFSYDVKMKEKGDIPEGYSVSREKKERFSLILESASTNQTSMYLCASVEQGGRSYNEQFFGPGTRLTVL.

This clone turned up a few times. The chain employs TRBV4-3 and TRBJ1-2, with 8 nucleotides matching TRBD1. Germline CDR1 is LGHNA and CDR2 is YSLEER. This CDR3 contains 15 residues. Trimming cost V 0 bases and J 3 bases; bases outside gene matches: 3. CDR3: CASSQEAGGDYGYTF. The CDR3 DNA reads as TGCGCCAGCAGCCAAGAGGCAGGGGGCGACTATGGCTACACCTTC.

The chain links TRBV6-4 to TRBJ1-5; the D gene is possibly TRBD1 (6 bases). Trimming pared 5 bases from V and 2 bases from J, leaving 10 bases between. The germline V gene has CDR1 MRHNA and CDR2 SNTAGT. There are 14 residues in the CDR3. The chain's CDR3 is CASSQGRGNQPQHF. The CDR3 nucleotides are TGTGCCAGCAGTCAGGGGAGGGGCAATCAGCCCCAGCATTTT.

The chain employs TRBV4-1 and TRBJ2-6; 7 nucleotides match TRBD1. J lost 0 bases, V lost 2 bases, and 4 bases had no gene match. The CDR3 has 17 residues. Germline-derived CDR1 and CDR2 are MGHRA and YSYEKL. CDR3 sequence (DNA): TGCGCCAGCAGCCAACGGGACAGTTCCTCTGGGGCCAACGTCCTGACTTTC. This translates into CASSQRDSSSGANVLTF.

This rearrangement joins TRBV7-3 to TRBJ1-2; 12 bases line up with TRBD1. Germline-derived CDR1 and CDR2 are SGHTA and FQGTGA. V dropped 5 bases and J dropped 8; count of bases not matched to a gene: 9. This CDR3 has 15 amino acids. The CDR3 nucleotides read TGTGCCAGCAGCCTCCAGGGACAGGGGGCGTGGGGCTACACCTTC. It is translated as CASSLQGQGAWGYTF. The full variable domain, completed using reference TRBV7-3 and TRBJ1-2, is GAGVSQTPSNKVTEKGKYVELRCDPISGHTALYWYRQSLGQGPEFLIYFQGTGAADDSGLPNDRFFAVRPEGSVSTLKIQRTERGDSAVYLCASSLQGQGAWGYTFGSGTRLTVV.

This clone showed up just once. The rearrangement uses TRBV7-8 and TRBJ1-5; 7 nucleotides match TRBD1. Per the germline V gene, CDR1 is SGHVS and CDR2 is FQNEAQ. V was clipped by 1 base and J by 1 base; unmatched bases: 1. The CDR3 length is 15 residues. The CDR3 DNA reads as TGTGCCAGCAGCTTAGACAGGGGAAGCAATCAGCCCCAGCATTTT. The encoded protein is CASSLDRGSNQPQHF.

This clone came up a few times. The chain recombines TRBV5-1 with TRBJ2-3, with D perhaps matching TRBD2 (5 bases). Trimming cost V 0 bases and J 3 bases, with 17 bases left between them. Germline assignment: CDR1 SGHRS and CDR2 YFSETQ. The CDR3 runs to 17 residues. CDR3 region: CASSLAMVASRTDTQYF. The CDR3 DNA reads TGCGCCAGCAGCTTGGCAATGGTGGCTAGCAGGACAGATACGCAGTATTTT.

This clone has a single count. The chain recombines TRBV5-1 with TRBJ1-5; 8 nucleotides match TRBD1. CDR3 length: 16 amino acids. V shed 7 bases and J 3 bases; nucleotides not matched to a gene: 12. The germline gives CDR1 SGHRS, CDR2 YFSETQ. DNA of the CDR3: TGCGCCAGCCGTAATCTTGACAGGGGAAACAATCAGCCCCAGCATTTT. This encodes CASRNLDRGNNQPQHF.

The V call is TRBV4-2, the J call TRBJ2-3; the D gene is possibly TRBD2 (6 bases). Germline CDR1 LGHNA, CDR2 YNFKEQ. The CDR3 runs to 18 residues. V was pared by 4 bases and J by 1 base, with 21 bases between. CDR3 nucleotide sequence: TGTGCCAGCAGCCCCCCTGCGGGGAGCGGAGTAGGCACAGATACGCAGTATTTT. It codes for CASSPPAGSGVGTDTQYF.

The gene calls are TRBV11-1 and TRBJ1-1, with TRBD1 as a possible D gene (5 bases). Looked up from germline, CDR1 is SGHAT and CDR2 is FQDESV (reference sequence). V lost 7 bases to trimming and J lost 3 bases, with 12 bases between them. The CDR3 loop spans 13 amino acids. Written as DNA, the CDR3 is TGTGCCAGCACTCTCCGGGGGTACACTGAAGCTTTCTTT. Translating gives CASTLRGYTEAFF. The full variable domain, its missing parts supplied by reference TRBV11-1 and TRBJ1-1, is EAEVAQSPRYKITEKSQAVAFWCDPISGHATLYWYRQILGQGPELLVQFQDESVVDDSQLPKDRFSAERLKGVDSTLKIQPAELGDSAMYLCASTLRGYTEAFFGQGTRLTVV.

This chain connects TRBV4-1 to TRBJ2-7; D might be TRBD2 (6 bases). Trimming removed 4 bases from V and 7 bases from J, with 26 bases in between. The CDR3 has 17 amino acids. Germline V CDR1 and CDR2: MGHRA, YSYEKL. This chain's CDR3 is CASSPIGTRGPRWEQYF. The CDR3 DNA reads TGCGCCAGCAGCCCCATCGGGACTCGAGGGCCAAGGTGGGAGCAGTACTTC.

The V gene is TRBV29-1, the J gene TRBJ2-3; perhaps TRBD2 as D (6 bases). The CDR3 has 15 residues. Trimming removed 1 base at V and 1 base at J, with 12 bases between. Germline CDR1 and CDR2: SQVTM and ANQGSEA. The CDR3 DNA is TGCAGCGTTGAAGGTCCGGGACTTCGCACAGATACGCAGTATTTT. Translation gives CSVEGPGLRTDTQYF.

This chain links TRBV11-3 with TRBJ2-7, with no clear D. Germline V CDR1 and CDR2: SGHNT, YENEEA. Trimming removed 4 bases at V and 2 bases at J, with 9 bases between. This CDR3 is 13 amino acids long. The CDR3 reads CASSSGDAYEQYF. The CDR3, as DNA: TGTGCCAGCAGCTCCGGTGATGCCTACGAGCAGTACTTC.

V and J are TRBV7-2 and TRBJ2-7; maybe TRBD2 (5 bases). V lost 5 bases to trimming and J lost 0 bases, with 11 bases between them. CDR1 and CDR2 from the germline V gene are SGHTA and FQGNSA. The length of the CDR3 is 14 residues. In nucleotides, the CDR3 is TGTGCCAGCAGCGAGGACTGGAGCTCCTACGAGCAGTACTTC. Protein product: CASSEDWSSYEQYF. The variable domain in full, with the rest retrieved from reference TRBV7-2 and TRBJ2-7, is GAGVSQSPSNKVTEKGKDVELRCDPISGHTALYWYRQSLGQGLEFLIYFQGNSAPDKSGLPSDRFSAERTGGSVSTLTIQRTQQEDSAVYLCASSEDWSSYEQYFGPGTRLTVT.

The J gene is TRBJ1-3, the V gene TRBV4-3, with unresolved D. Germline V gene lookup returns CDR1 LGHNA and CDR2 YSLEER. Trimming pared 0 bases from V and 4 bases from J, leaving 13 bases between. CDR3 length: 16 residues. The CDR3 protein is CASSQDQESSGNTIYF. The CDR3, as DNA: TGCGCCAGCAGCCAAGATCAGGAATCATCAGGAAACACCATATATTTT.

CDR3 loop: CSTKGNYGYTF. CDR3 DNA sequence: TGCAGTACAAAGGGGAACTATGGCTACACCTTC. This chain uses TRBV20-1 with TRBJ1-2; tentative D call: TRBD1 (5 bases). The CDR3 has 11 residues. With 8 bases removed from V and 2 bases from J, the gap between germline ends came to 9 bases. In germline, CDR1 is DFQATT, CDR2 SNEGSKA (reference sequence).